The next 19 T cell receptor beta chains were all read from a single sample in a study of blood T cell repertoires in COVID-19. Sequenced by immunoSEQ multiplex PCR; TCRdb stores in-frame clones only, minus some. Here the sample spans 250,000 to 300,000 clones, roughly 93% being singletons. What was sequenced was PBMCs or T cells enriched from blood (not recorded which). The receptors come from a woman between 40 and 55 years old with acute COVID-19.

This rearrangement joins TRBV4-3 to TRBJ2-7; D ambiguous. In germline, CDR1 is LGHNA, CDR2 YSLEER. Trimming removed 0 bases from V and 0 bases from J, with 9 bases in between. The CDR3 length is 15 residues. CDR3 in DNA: TGCGCCAGCAGCCAAGAAGCGAAGAGCTCCTACGAGCAGTACTTC. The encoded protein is CASSQEAKSSYEQYF.

The CDR3 nucleotides read TGTGCCAGCAGATCCGGGACCCGGAGGGAGTATTTT. Amino acid sequence: CASRSGTRREYF. This chain connects TRBV7-2 to TRBJ2-3, with D possibly being TRBD2 (6 bases). The V gene's germline CDR1 is SGHTA and CDR2 FQGNSA. This CDR3 has 12 amino acids. The V end was cut by 6 bases, the J end by 13 bases, with 17 bases between.

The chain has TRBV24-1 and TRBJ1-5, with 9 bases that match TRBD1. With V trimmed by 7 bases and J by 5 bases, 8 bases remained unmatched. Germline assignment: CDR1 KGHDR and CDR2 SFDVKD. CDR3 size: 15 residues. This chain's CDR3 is CATSPGTGTDQPQHF. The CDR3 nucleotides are TGTGCCACCAGCCCCGGGACAGGGACAGATCAGCCCCAGCATTTT.

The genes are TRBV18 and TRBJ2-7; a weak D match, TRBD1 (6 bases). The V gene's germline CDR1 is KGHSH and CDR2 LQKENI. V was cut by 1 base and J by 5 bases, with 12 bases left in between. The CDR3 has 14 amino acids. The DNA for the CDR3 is TGTGCCAGCTCACCACAGACAGGTCTTAACGAGCAGTACTTC. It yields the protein CASSPQTGLNEQYF.

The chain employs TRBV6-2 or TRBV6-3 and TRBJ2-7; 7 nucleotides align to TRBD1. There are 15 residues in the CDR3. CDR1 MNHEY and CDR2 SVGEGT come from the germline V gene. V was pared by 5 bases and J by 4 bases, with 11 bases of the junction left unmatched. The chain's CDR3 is CASSERGGSTYEQYF. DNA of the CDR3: TGTGCCAGCAGTGAGCGAGGGGGCTCAACTTACGAGCAGTACTTC.

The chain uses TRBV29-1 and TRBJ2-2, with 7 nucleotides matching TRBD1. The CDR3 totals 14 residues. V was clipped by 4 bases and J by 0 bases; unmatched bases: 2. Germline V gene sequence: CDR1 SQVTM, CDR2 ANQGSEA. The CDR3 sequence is CSVAQGPNTGELFF. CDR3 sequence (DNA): TGCAGCGTTGCACAGGGGCCGAACACCGGGGAGCTGTTTTTT.

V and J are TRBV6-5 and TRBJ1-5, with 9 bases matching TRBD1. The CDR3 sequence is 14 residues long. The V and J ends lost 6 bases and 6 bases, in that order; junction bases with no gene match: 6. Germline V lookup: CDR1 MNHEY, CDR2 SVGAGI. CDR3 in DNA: TGTGCCAGCAGGAGGACAGGGGCGAGTCAGCCCCAGCATTTT. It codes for CASRRTGASQPQHF.

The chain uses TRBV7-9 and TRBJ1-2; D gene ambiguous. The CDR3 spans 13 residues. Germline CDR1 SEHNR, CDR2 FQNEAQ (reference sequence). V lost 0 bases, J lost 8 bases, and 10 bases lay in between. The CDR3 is CASSLAGEGGYTF. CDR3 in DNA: TGTGCCAGCAGCTTAGCAGGCGAGGGAGGCTACACCTTC.

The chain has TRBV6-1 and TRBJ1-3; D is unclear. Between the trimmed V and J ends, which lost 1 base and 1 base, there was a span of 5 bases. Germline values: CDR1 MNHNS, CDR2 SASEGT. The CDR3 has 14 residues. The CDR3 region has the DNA TGTGCCAGCAGTGAAGGAGGGTCTGGAAACACCATATATTTT. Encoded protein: CASSEGGSGNTIYF.

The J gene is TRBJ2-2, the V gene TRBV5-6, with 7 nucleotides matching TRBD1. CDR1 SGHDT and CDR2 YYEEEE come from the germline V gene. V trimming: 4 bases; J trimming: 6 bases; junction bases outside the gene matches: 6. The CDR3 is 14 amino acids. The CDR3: CASSLDREAGELFF. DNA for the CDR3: TGTGCCAGCAGCCTAGACAGGGAAGCCGGGGAGCTGTTTTTT.

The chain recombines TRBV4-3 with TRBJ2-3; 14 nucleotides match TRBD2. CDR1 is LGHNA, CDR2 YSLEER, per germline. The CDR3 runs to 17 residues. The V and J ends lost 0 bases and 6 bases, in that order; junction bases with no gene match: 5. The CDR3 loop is CASSQEMGLAGADTQYF. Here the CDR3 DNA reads TGCGCCAGCAGCCAAGAGATGGGACTAGCGGGAGCCGATACGCAGTATTTT.

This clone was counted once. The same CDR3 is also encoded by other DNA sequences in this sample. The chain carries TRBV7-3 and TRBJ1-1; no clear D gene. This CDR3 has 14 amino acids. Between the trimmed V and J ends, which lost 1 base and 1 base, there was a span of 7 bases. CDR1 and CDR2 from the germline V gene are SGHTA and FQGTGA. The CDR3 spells CASSLNPGNTEAFF. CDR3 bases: TGTGCCAGCAGCTTAAATCCAGGGAACACTGAAGCTTTCTTT.

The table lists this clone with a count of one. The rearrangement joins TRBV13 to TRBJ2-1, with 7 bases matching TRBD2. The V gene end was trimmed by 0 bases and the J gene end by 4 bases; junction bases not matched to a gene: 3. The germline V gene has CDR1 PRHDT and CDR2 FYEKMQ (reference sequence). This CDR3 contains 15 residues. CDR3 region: CASSLGAGLYNEQFF. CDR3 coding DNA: TGTGCCAGCAGCTTAGGAGCGGGATTGTACAATGAGCAGTTCTTC.

The DNA for the CDR3 is TGTGCCAGCAGTTTATTGGGGACAGGGGTAGGGGTTGAAAAACTGTTTTTT. This codes for CASSLLGTGVGVEKLFF. The chain couples TRBV28 to TRBJ1-4, with TRBD1 matching over 10 bases. With V trimmed by 1 base and J by 7 bases, 9 bases remained unmatched. Germline V gene lookup returns CDR1 MDHEN and CDR2 SYDVKM. The length of the CDR3 is 17 residues.

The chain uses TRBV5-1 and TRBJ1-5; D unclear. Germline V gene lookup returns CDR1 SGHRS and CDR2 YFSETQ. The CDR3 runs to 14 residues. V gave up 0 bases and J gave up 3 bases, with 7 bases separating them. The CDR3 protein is CASSLDFINQPQHF. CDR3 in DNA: TGCGCCAGCAGCTTGGATTTTATCAATCAGCCCCAGCATTTT.

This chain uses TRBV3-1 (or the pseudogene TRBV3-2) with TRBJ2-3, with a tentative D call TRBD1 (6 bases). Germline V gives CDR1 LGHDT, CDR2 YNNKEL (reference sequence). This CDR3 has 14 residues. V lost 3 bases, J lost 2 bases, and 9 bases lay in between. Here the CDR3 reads CASSQGDNTDTQYF. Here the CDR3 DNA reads TGTGCCAGCAGCCAGGGGGACAACACAGATACGCAGTATTTT.

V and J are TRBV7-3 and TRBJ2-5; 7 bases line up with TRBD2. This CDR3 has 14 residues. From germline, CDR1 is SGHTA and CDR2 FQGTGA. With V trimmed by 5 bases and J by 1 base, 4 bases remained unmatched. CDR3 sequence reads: CASSRSGVQETQYF. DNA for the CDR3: TGTGCCAGCAGCCGAAGCGGGGTCCAAGAGACCCAGTACTTC.

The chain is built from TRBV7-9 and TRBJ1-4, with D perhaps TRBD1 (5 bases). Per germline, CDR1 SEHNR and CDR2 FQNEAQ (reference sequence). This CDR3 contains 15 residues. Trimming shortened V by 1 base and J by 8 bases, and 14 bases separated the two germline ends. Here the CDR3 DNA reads TGTGCCAGCAGCTTAGGAGACCGGGGGTTAGAAAAACTGTTTTTT. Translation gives CASSLGDRGLEKLFF.

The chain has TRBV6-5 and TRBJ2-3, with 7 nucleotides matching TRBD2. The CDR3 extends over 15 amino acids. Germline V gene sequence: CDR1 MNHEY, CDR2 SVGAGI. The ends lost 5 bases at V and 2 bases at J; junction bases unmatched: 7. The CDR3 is CASSPSGVLTDTQYF. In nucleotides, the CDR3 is TGTGCCAGCAGTCCCAGCGGGGTCCTCACAGATACGCAGTATTTT.